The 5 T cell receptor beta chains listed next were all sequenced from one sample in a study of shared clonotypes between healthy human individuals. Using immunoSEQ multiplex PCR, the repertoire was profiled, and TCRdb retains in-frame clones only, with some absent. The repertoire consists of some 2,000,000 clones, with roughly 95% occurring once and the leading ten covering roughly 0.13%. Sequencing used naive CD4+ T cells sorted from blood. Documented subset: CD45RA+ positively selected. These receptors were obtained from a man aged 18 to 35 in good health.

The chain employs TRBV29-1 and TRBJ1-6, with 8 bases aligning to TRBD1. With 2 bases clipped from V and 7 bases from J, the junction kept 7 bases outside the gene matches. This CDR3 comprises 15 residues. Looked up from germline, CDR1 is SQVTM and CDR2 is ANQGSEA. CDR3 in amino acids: CSVENSGGSNSPLHF. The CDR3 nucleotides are TGCAGCGTTGAAAATTCAGGGGGCTCGAATTCACCCCTCCACTTT.

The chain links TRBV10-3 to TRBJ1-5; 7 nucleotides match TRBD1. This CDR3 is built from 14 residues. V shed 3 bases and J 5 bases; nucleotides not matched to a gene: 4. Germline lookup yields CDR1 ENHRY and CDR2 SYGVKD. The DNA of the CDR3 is TGTGCCATCAGTGAAATGCAGGGGGATCAGCCCCAGCATTTT. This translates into CAISEMQGDQPQHF.

The CDR3 coding sequence is TGTGCCAGCAGCTTAGCGGGACGCACTGGTGAGCAGTTCTTC. The encoded protein is CASSLAGRTGEQFF. The chain joins TRBV7-6 to TRBJ2-1, with D perhaps assigned TRBD1 or TRBD2 (5 bases each). The CDR3 is made up of 14 amino acids. V shed 0 bases and J shed 9 bases, with 12 bases lying between them. CDR1 is SGHVS and CDR2 is FNYEAQ in the germline V gene. The full variable domain, completed using reference TRBV7-6 and TRBJ2-1, is GAGVSQSPRYKVTKRGQDVALRCDPISGHVSLYWYRQALGQGPEFLTYFNYEAQQDKSGLPNDRFSAERPEGSISTLTIQRTEQRDSAMYRCASSLAGRTGEQFFGPGTRLTVL.

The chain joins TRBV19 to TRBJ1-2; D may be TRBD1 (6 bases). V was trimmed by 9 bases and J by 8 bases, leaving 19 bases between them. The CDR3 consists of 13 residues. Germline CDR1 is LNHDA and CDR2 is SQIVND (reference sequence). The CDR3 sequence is CASSSPPGGGYTF. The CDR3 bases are TGTGCCAGCAGCTCCCCTCCGGGGGGCGGCTACACCTTC.

The CDR3 nucleotides are TGTGCCAGCAGCTTAAAATTCGACAATGAGCAGTTCTTC. Residues: CASSLKFDNEQFF. The V gene is TRBV7-2, the J gene TRBJ2-1; D call uncertain. The CDR3 contains 13 residues. Germline values: CDR1 SGHTA, CDR2 FQGNSA. The V end was cut by 2 bases, the J end by 5 bases, with 7 bases between.